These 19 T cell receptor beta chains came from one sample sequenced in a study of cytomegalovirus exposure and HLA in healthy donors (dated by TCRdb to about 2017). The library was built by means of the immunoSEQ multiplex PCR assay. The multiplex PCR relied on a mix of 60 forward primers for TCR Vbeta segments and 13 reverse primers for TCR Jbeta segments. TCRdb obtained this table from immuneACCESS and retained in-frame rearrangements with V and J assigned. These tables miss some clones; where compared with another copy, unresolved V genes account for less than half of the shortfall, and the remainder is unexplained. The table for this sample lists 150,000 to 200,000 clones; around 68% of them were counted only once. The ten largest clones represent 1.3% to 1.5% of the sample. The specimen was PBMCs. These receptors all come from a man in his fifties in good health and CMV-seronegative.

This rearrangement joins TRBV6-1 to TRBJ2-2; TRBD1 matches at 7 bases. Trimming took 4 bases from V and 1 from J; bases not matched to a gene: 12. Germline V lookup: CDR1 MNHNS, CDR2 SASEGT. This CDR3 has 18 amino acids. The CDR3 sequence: CASSAGQIILKNTGELFF. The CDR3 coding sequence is TGTGCCAGCAGTGCGGGACAGATTATACTTAAGAACACCGGGGAGCTGTTTTTT.

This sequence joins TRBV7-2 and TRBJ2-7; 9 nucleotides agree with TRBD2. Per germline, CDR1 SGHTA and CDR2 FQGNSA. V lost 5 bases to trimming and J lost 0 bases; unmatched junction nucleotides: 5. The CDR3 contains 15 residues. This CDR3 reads CASSLGAGGSYEQYF. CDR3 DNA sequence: TGTGCCAGCAGCCTCGGAGCGGGGGGCTCCTACGAGCAGTACTTC.

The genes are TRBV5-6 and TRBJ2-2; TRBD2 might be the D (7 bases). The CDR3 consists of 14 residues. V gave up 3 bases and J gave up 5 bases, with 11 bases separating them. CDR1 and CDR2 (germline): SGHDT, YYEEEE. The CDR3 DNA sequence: TGTGCCAGCAGCTCCGGGGGGCGGACCGGGGAGCTGTTTTTT. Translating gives CASSSGGRTGELFF.

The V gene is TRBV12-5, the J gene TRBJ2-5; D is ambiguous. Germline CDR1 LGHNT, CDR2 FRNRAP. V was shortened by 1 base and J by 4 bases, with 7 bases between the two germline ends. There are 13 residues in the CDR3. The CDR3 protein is CASGLGSLETQYF. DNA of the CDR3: TGTGCTAGTGGTTTGGGTAGCTTAGAGACCCAGTACTTC. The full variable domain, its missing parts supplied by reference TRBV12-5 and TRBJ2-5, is DARVTQTPRHKVTEMGQEVTMRCQPILGHNTVFWYRQTMMQGLELLAYFRNRAPLDDSGMPKDRFSAEMPDATLATLKIQPSEPRDSAVYFCASGLGSLETQYFGPGTRLLVL.

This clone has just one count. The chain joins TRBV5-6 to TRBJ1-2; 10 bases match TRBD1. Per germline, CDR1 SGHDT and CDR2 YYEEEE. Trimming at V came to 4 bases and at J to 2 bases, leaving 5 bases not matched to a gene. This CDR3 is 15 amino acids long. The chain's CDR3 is CASSPTGGWNYGYTF. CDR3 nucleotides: TGTGCCAGCAGCCCGACAGGGGGCTGGAACTATGGCTACACCTTC.

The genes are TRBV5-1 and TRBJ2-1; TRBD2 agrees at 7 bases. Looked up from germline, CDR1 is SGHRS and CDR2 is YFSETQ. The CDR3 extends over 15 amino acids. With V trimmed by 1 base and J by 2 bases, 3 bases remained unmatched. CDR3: CASSLTSEPYNEQFF. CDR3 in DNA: TGCGCCAGCAGCTTGACTAGCGAACCCTACAATGAGCAGTTCTTC.

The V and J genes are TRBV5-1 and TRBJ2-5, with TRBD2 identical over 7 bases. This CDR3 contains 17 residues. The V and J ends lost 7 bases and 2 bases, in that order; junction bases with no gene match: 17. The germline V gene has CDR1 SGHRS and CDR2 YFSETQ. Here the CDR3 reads CASRLPGLAEPQETQYF. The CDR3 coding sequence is TGCGCCAGCCGACTCCCCGGGCTAGCGGAGCCACAAGAGACCCAGTACTTC. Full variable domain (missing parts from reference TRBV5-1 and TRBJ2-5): KAGVTQTPRYLIKTRGQQVTLSCSPISGHRSVSWYQQTPGQGLQFLFEYFSETQRNKGNFPGRFSGRQFSNSRSEMNVSTLELGDSALYLCASRLPGLAEPQETQYFGPGTRLLVL.

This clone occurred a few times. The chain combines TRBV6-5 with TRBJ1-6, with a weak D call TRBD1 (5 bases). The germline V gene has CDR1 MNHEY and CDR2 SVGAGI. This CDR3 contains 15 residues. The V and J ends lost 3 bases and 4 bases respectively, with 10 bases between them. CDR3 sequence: CASSYQTEYNSPLHF. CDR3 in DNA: TGTGCCAGCAGTTATCAGACAGAATATAATTCACCCCTCCACTTT.

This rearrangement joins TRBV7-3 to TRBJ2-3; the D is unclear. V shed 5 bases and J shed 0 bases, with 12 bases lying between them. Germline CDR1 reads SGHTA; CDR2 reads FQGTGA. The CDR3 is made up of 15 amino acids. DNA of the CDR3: TGTGCCAGCAGCCCAGTGGTGACTAGCACAGATACGCAGTATTTT. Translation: CASSPVVTSTDTQYF.

The CDR3 DNA reads as TGTGCCAGTAGTATAAGACAGGGACCCTATGAAAAACTGTTTTTT. Protein: CASSIRQGPYEKLFF. This chain links TRBV19 with TRBJ1-4; 7 bases fit TRBD1. V was clipped by 2 bases and J by 6 bases; unmatched bases: 6. CDR1 is LNHDA, CDR2 SQIVND, per germline (reference sequence). CDR3 length equals 15 residues.

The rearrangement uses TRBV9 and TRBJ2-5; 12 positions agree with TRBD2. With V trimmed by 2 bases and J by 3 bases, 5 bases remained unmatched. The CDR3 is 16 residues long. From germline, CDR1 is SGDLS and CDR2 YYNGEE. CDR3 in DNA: TGTGCCAGCAGCGTCACTAGCGGGGGGCCTGAAGAGACCCAGTACTTC. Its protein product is CASSVTSGGPEETQYF.

CDR3 in DNA: TGCGCCAGCAGCTTGCCCGGGGAAGCTTTCTTT. Translation gives CASSLPGEAFF. The chain is built from TRBV5-1 and TRBJ1-1; no definite D call. Germline assignment: CDR1 SGHRS and CDR2 YFSETQ. V was clipped by 1 base and J by 8 bases, with 6 bases between them. The CDR3 contains 11 residues.

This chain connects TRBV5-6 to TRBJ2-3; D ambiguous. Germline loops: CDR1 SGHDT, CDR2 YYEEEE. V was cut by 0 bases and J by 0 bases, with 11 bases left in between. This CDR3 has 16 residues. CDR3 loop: CASSLGVSPSTDTQYF. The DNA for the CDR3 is TGTGCCAGCAGCTTGGGGGTTAGCCCTAGCACAGATACGCAGTATTTT.

The CDR3 loop is CASIPTPGQGLQETQYF. In DNA, the CDR3 is TGTGCCAGCATCCCCACTCCCGGACAGGGGTTACAAGAGACCCAGTACTTC. The chain couples TRBV28 to TRBJ2-5; 9 positions match TRBD1. This CDR3 has 17 amino acids. The germline V gene encodes CDR1 MDHEN and CDR2 SYDVKM. V lost 7 bases to trimming and J lost 2 bases; unmatched junction nucleotides: 14.

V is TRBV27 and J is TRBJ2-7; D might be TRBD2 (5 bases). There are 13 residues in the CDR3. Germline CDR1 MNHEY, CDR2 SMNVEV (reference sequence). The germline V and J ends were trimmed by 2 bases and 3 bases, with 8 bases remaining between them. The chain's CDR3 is CASSLEGGYEQYF. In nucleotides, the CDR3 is TGTGCCAGCAGTTTAGAGGGTGGCTACGAGCAGTACTTC.

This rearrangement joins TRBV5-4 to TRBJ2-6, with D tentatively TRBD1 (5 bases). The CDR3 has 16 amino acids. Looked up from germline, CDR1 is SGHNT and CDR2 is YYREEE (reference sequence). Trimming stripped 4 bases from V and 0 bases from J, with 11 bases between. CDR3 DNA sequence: TGTGCCAGCAGCGCCCGACAGAGCTCTGGGGCCAACGTCCTGACTTTC. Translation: CASSARQSSGANVLTF.

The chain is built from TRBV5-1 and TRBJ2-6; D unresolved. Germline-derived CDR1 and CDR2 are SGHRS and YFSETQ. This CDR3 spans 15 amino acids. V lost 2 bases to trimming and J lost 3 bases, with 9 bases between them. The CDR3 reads CASSFGSSGANVLTF. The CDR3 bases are TGCGCCAGCAGCTTTGGCTCCAGTGGGGCCAACGTCCTGACTTTC.

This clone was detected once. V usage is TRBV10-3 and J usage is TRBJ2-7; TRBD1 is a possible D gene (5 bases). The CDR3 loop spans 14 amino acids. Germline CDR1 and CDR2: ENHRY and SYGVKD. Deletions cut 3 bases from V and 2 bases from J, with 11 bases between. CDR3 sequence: CAISELGPPYEQYF. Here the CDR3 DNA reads TGTGCCATCAGTGAATTGGGGCCCCCCTACGAGCAGTACTTC.

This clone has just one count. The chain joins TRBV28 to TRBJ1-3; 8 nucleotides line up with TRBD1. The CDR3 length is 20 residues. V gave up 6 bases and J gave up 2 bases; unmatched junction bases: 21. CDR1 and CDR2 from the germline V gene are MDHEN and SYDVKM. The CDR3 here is CASSGHRGKKGRSPGNTIYF. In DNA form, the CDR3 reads TGTGCCAGCAGCGGACACAGGGGGAAGAAAGGTCGAAGCCCTGGAAACACCATATATTTT.